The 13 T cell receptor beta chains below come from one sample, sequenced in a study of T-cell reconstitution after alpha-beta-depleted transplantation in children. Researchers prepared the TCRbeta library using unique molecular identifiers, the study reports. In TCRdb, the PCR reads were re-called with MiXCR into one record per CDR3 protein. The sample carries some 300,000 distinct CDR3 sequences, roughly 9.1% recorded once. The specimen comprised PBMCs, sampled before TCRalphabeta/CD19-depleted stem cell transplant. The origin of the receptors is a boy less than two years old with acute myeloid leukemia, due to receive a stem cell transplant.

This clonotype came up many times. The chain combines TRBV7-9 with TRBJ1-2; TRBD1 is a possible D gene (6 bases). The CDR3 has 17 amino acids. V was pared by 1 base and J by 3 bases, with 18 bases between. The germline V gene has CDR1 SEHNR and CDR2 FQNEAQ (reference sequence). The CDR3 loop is CASSLEDTGKWYYGYTF. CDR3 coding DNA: TGTGCCAGCAGCTTAGAGGATACAGGGAAATGGTACTATGGCTACACCTTC.

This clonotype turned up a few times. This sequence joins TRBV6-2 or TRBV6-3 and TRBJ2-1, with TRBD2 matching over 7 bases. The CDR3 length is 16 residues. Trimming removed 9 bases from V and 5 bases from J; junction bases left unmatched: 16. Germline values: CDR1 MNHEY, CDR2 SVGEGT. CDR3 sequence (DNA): TGTGCCAGTAGTCCTCCCTCGCGGGGGTGGGACAATGAGCAGTTCTTC. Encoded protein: CASSPPSRGWDNEQFF.

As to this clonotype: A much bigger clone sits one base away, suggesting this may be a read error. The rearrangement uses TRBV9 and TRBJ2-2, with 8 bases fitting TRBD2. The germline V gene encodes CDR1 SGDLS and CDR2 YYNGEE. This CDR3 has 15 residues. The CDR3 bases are TGTGCCAGCAGCGCTACTAGCGGCCCGGGCGGGGAGCCGTTTTTT. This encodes CASSATSGPGGEPFF. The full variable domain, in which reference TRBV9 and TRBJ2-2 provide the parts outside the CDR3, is DSGVTQTPKHLITATGQRVTLRCSPRSGDLSVYWYQQSLDQGLQFLIQYYNGEERAKGNILERFSAQQFPDLHSELNLSSLELGDSALYFCASSATSGPGGEPFFGEGSRLTVL.

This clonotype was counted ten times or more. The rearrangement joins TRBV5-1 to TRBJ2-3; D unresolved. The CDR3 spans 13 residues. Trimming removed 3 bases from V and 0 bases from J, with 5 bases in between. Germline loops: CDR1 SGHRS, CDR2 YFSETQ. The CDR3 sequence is CASSSASTDTQYF. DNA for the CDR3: TGCGCCAGCAGCTCCGCTAGCACAGATACGCAGTATTTT.

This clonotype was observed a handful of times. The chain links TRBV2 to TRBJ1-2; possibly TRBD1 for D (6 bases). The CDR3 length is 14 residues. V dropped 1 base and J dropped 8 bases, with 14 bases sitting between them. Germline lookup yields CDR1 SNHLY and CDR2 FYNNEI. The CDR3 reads CASSEVSEGGGYTF. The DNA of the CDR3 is TGTGCCAGCAGTGAAGTGTCTGAAGGGGGAGGCTACACCTTC.

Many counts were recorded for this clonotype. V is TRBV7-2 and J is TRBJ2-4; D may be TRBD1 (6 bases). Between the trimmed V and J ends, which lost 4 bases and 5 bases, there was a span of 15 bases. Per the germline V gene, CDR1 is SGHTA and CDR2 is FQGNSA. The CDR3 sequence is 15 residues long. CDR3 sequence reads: CASSSLGTIQNIQYF. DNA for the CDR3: TGTGCCAGCAGCTCCCTGGGGACAATCCAAAACATTCAGTACTTC. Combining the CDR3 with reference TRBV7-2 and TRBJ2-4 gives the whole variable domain GAGVSQSPSNKVTEKGKDVELRCDPISGHTALYWYRQSLGQGLEFLIYFQGNSAPDKSGLPSDRFSAERTGGSVSTLTIQRTQQEDSAVYLCASSSLGTIQNIQYFGAGTRLSVL.

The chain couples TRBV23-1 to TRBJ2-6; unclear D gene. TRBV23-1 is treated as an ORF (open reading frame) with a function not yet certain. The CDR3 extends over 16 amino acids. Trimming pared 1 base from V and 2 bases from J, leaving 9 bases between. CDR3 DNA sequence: TGCGCCAGCAGTCAATACATTGGCGCTGGGGCCAACGTCCTGACTTTC. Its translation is CASSQYIGAGANVLTF.

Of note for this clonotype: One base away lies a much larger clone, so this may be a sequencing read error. The CDR3 DNA follows: TGTGCCAGCAGTTCCGGGCCCACTGTGGGCAATGAGCAGTTCTTC. The encoded protein is CASSSGPTVGNEQFF. J is TRBJ2-1 and V is TRBV7-3; D is uncertain. The CDR3 is 15 residues long. The V and J ends lost 6 bases and 6 bases respectively, with 18 bases between them. Germline V gives CDR1 SGHTA, CDR2 FQGTGA.

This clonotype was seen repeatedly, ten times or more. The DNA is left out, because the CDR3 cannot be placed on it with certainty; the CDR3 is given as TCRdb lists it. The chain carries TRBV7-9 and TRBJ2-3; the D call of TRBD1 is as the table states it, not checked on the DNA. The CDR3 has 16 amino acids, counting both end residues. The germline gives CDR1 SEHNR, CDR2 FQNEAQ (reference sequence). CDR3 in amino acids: CASSSSTGGGTDTQYF.

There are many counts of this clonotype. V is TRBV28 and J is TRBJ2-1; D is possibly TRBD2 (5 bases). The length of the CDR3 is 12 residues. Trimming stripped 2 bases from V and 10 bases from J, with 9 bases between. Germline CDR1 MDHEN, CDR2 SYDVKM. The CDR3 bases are TGTGCCAGCAGTTTAGAGGGCGGCGAGCAGTTCTTC. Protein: CASSLEGGEQFF.

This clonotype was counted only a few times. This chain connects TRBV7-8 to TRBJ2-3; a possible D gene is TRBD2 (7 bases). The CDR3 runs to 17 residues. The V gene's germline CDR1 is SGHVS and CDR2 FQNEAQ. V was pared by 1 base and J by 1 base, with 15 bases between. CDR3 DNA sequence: TGTGCCAGCAGCTTAGTGACGGGGGGCCTACGCACAGATACGCAGTATTTT. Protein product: CASSLVTGGLRTDTQYF.

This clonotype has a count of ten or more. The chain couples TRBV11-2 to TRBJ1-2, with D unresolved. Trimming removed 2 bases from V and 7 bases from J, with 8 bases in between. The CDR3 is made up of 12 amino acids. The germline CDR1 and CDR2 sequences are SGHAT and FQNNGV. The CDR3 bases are TGTGCCAGCAGCTTACAGGTCGGTGGCTACACCTTC. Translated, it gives CASSLQVGGYTF. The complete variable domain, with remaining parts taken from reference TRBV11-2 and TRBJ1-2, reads EAGVAQSPRYKIIEKRQSVAFWCNPISGHATLYWYQQILGQGPKLLIQFQNNGVVDDSQLPKDRFSAERLKGVDSTLKIQPAKLEDSAVYLCASSLQVGGYTFGSGTRLTVV.

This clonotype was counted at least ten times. The CDR3 DNA reads as TGTGCCAGCAGCCAGGACGGCGAGATATACGAGCAGTACTTC. This translates into CASSQDGEIYEQYF. The chain employs TRBV3-1 and TRBJ2-7; D is unclear. V lost 3 bases, J lost 4 bases, and 13 bases lay in between. CDR1 is LGHDT, CDR2 YNNKEL, per germline (reference sequence). The CDR3 is 14 amino acids.